Presented here are 5 T cell receptor beta chains from one specimen sequenced in a study of blood T cell repertoires in COVID-19. Clones were sequenced by immunoSEQ multiplex PCR, and TCRdb holds only the in-frame ones, with some missing. The sample records 200,000 to 250,000 clones, 90% being singletons. The sample was PBMCs or T cells enriched from blood (not recorded which). The receptors here all came from a young man who had been exposed to COVID-19.

V usage is TRBV19 and J usage is TRBJ2-1, with D possibly being TRBD2 (6 bases). Looked up from germline, CDR1 is LNHDA and CDR2 is SQIVND (reference sequence). The CDR3 is made up of 17 amino acids. The V gene lost 3 bases and the J gene lost 5 bases, with 20 bases spanning the gap. CDR3 sequence (DNA): TGTGCCAGTAGTATGAATCGGGAGTTCGGAACGAACAATGAGCAGTTCTTC. As protein: CASSMNREFGTNNEQFF.

V and J are TRBV7-9 and TRBJ1-1, with a possible D match to TRBD1 (5 bases). CDR3 length: 15 amino acids. Per the germline V gene, CDR1 is SEHNR and CDR2 is FQNEAQ (reference sequence). With 1 base removed from V and 1 base from J, the gap between germline ends came to 10 bases. Written as DNA, the CDR3 is TGTGCCAGCAGCTTAGAGAAAGGGGCGAACACTGAAGCTTTCTTT. This codes for CASSLEKGANTEAFF.

The chain has TRBV9 and TRBJ2-2, with a weak D call TRBD1 (6 bases). V shed 0 bases and J shed 4 bases, with 13 bases lying between them. The germline V gene encodes CDR1 SGDLS and CDR2 YYNGEE. The CDR3 covers 16 residues. The DNA of the CDR3 is TGTGCCAGCAGCGTAGTAGGGGGTGATGTCACCGGGGAGCTGTTTTTT. Translated: CASSVVGGDVTGELFF.

The V gene is TRBV5-5, the J gene TRBJ2-3, with TRBD1 as a possible D gene (6 bases). The CDR3 is made up of 16 amino acids. V gave up 3 bases and J gave up 0 bases, with 14 bases separating them. In germline, CDR1 is SGHKS, CDR2 YYEKEE (reference sequence). As DNA, the CDR3 is TGTGCCAGCAGCTGGAGACAGGACGCTAGCACAGATACGCAGTATTTT. Translating gives CASSWRQDASTDTQYF.

The chain is built from TRBV4-2 and TRBJ1-4; TRBD1 agrees at 10 bases. V gave up 5 bases and J gave up 0 bases; unmatched junction bases: 6. Germline CDR1 is LGHNA and CDR2 is YNFKEQ. The CDR3 has 17 residues. The CDR3 sequence: CASSGGQGYSTNEKLFF. The CDR3 DNA reads as TGTGCCAGCAGCGGGGGACAGGGGTATTCAACTAATGAAAAACTGTTTTTT.